This entry describes one T cell receptor beta chain. The entry originates in a study of blood T cell repertoires in COVID-19. Overall study context: Researchers got acute and convalescent COVID-19 samples from the United States, Italy and Spain. The analysed material was cDNA or gDNA that came from T cells, B-cell-depleted T cells, or PBMCs.

Trimming took off 1 base at V and 4 bases at J, with 11 bases between the two ends. The germline gives CDR1 LGHDT, CDR2 YNNKEL (reference sequence). The CDR3 length is 14 residues. As handled by the study authors: Amplification with reference gene primers provided the estimates of nucleated cell counts. Data came from immunoSEQ multiplex PCR; TCRdb stores just in-frame clones and leaves some out. V, J and clone size are taken as reported in that table, and D and trimming were inferred from the DNA itself. This sample has 39,000 or so clones, with 65% to 85% found just once. The specimen sequenced was peripheral blood. The chain has TRBV3-1 (or the pseudogene TRBV3-2) and TRBJ2-7; weak D call: TRBD2 (5 bases). The origin of this receptor is an elderly woman with active or convalescent COVID-19. The CDR3 sequence: CASSQVASGYEQYF. For the CDR3, the DNA is TGTGCCAGCAGCCAAGTAGCGAGCGGATACGAGCAGTACTTC.